This note documents a single T cell receptor beta chain sequence. Using immunoSEQ multiplex PCR, the repertoire was profiled, and TCRdb retains in-frame clones only, with some absent. The data contain tens of thousands of clones, about 89% of them singletons. Trimming left V 3 bases short and J 4 bases short, with 12 bases between. CDR3 length equals 15 residues. Germline V gene lookup returns CDR1 KGHSH and CDR2 LQKENI. The data were taken from a study of T cell changes during pregnancy in multiple sclerosis. The source was CD4+ T cells from peripheral blood mononuclear cells, collected before pregnancy. The chain carries TRBV18 and TRBJ2-2, with TRBD2 as a possible D gene (5 bases). The receptor's source is a female donor with multiple sclerosis, enrolled in a pregnancy study. The CDR3 sequence: CASSPNLSGTGELFF. The CDR3 DNA is TGTGCCAGCTCACCTAACTTAAGCGGCACCGGGGAGCTGTTTTTT.